The following is a TCR beta chain sequence with its context. The data were obtained in a study of blood T cell repertoires in COVID-19. Only in-frame clones appear in the TCRdb table, and some are missing; sequencing was by immunoSEQ multiplex PCR. The sample consists of 78,000 or so clones, about 80% of them appearing once. J gave up 0 bases and V 4 bases, and 5 bases lay outside the gene matches. CDR1 and CDR2 (germline): SGHAT, FQNNGV. This CDR3 contains 16 residues. This receptor was obtained from a human donor in a cohort sampled during active COVID-19. Material for sequencing was peripheral blood. V and J are TRBV11-2 and TRBJ2-1; 8 bases map to TRBD1. Here the CDR3 reads CASSSRTGSSYNEQFF. For the CDR3, the DNA is TGTGCCAGCAGCTCGCGGACAGGGAGCTCCTACAATGAGCAGTTCTTC.